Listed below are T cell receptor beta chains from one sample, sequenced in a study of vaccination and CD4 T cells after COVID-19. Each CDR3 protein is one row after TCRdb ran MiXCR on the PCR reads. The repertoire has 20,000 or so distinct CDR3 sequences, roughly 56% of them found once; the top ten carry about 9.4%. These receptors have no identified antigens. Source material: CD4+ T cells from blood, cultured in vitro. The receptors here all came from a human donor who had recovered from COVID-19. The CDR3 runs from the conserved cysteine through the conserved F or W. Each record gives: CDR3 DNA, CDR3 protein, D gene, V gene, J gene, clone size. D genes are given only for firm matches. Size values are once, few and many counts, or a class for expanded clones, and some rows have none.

TGTGCCACCAGTGATCCTATCACGGGGACCGGGGAGCTGTTTTTT,CATSDPITGTGELFF,.,TRBV24-1,TRBJ2-2,.
TGTGCCAGCCCCGTCCCCCTCCCGGCTGGGGATACGCAGTATTTT,CASPVPLPAGDTQYF,.,TRBV7-2,TRBJ2-3,.
TGCAGTGCTAGTCTCGCTAATCAGCCCCAGCATTTT,CSASLANQPQHF,.,TRBV20-1,TRBJ1-5,.
TGTGCCAGCAAGGATCTAAGGGGACCTGAAGCTTTCTTT,CASKDLRGPEAFF,.,TRBV11-2,TRBJ1-1,.
TGTGCCAGCGGGCCAGGGGGGATGAACACCGGGGAGCTGTTTTTT,CASGPGGMNTGELFF,.,TRBV11-3,TRBJ2-2,.
TGTGCCAGCAGCTTCCGGGTTGGGGCATTAGATGAGCAGTTCTTC,CASSFRVGALDEQFF,.,TRBV7-6,TRBJ2-1,.
TGCGCCAGCAGTTTCGACAGCAATCAGCCCCAGCATTTT,CASSFDSNQPQHF,.,TRBV5-1,TRBJ1-5,few
TGTGCCAGCAGCCCGATACGCCGGACTGAAGCTTTCTTT,CASSPIRRTEAFF,.,TRBV6-1,TRBJ1-1,.
TGTGCCAGCAGCTATGAGAGGGGTCGGAGAGAGACCCAGTACTTC,CASSYERGRRETQYF,.,TRBV7-6,TRBJ2-5,.
TGTGCCAGCAGTCGGACAGGGGTGCGGAGCTCCTATAATTCACCCCTCCACTTT,CASSRTGVRSSYNSPLHF,TRBD1,TRBV12-3/TRBV12-4,TRBJ1-6,few
TGCAGTGCTAGAAAACACGGAGGGCTCTACGAGCAGTACTTC,CSARKHGGLYEQYF,.,TRBV20-1,TRBJ2-7,.
TGCGCCAGCAGCCGAGCCAGGGTCGAGACCCAGTACTTC,CASSRARVETQYF,.,TRBV4-1,TRBJ2-5,.
.,CATSFGNGYTF,.,TRBV7-9,TRBJ1-2,.
TGTGCCAGCAGCCCCACATACGCTGGTATTGAGTATTTT,CASSPTYAGIEYF,.,TRBV7-2,TRBJ2-3,.
TGTGCCAGCAGTGGAGAGATTCGGGCACCCCTCCACTTT,CASSGEIRAPLHF,.,TRBV2,TRBJ1-6,.
TGTGCCAGCAGCCCTTGGGGGCAAGCCCACTACGAGCAGTACTTC,CASSPWGQAHYEQYF,.,TRBV27,TRBJ2-7,.
TGTGCCAGCAGTTATGCGTTTGGACAGCCCTACGAGCAGTACTTC,CASSYAFGQPYEQYF,.,TRBV28,TRBJ2-7,once
TGTGCCAGCAGTGAACCCAGCCCTCTAGCGGGGGGACTTGAGCAGTTCTTC,CASSEPSPLAGGLEQFF,TRBD2,TRBV2,TRBJ2-1,few
TGCAGTGCCAGCCTACAGGGGGCGGTCGGCTACACCTTC,CSASLQGAVGYTF,TRBD1,TRBV20-1,TRBJ1-2,.
TGTGCCAGCAGTTACTCGGGACTACCACAGGGGGCCCAGTACTTC,CASSYSGLPQGAQYF,.,TRBV6-5,TRBJ2-5,.
TGTGCCAGCAGGTACCCGGGACAGATATATGGCTACACCTTC,CASRYPGQIYGYTF,TRBD1,TRBV2,TRBJ1-2,.
TGTGCCAGCAGCGGCAGCCTGAATGAAAAACTGTTTTTT,CASSGSLNEKLFF,.,TRBV6-1,TRBJ1-4,.
TGTGCCAGCAGTTACGGACTAGCGGGAGCCCATGATGAGCAGTTCTTC,CASSYGLAGAHDEQFF,TRBD2,TRBV6-5,TRBJ2-1,.
TGTGCCAGCAGCTTCCAGTATACGGTTGAAAAACTGTTTTTT,CASSFQYTVEKLFF,.,TRBV7-9,TRBJ1-4,.
TGTGCCAGTAGTATGGTTAACTATAATTCACCCCTCCACTTT,CASSMVNYNSPLHF,.,TRBV19,TRBJ1-6,.
TGTGCCAGCAGTTACGAACGCGAGCAGTACTTC,CASSYEREQYF,.,TRBV6-5,TRBJ2-7,.
TGTGCCAGCAGGACAGGGGGAGGAGAGACCCAGTACTTC,CASRTGGGETQYF,TRBD1,TRBV6-2/TRBV6-3,TRBJ2-5,.
TGCGCCAGCAGGGCTAGCGGGGGGGCGCTTGTTGAGACCCAGTACTTC,CASRASGGALVETQYF,TRBD2,TRBV4-1,TRBJ2-5,.
TGTGCCAGTAGTGGACAGGGGGCGTACACTGAAGCTTTCTTT,CASSGQGAYTEAFF,TRBD1,TRBV19,TRBJ1-1,few
TGTGCCTGGAGACAGGGCTTCACAGATACGCAGTATTTT,CAWRQGFTDTQYF,.,TRBV30,TRBJ2-3,few
TGTGCCAGCAGCTATGGAGGGGTACGGGAGACCCAGTACTTC,CASSYGGVRETQYF,.,TRBV7-2,TRBJ2-5,.
TGTGCCAGCAGCCCCAGGACGGATCCCATAGTTTCACCCCTCCACTTT,CASSPRTDPIVSPLHF,.,TRBV7-9,TRBJ1-6,few
TGTGCCAGCAGCTTAGGGACTAGCGGGAGCAAGACCCAGTACTTC,CASSLGTSGSKTQYF,TRBD2,TRBV7-9,TRBJ2-5,few
TGTGCCAGCACCCTAAACTATGGCTACACCTTC,CASTLNYGYTF,.,TRBV12-3/TRBV12-4,TRBJ1-2,few
TGTGCCAGCAGACGGACGCTCTCGTTCTATGGCTACACCTTC,CASRRTLSFYGYTF,.,TRBV27,TRBJ1-2,.
TGTGCCAGCAGTGACTCCGGGACTAGCGGGAGATGGGAGCAGTACTTC,CASSDSGTSGRWEQYF,TRBD2,TRBV6-1,TRBJ2-7,.
TGTGCCAGCAGCCCGACGGGACAGTTCTATGGCTACACCTTC,CASSPTGQFYGYTF,TRBD1,TRBV5-6,TRBJ1-2,.
TGTGCCAGCAGGAGGGGACAGACCTACGAGCAGTACTTC,CASRRGQTYEQYF,TRBD1,TRBV2,TRBJ2-7,.
TGTGCCAGCAGCTTAGCCTCTAGCGGGAGTTGGACTCGAGAGCAGTTCTTC,CASSLASSGSWTREQFF,TRBD2,TRBV7-2,TRBJ2-1,.
TGTGCCAGCAGTAAACAGGGAACAAGCAATCAGCCCCAGCATTTT,CASSKQGTSNQPQHF,.,TRBV6-2/TRBV6-3,TRBJ1-5,few
TGTGCCAGCAGTTTTTTTAGCGGGAGTTACGAGCAGTACTTC,CASSFFSGSYEQYF,TRBD2,TRBV6-2/TRBV6-3,TRBJ2-7,.
TGTGCCAGCAGCTTGGAGGGACAGGGTTTTTACGAGCAGTACTTC,CASSLEGQGFYEQYF,TRBD1,TRBV5-5,TRBJ2-7,once
TGCAGTGCTGGACAGCCTAACTATGGCTACACCTTC,CSAGQPNYGYTF,.,TRBV20-1,TRBJ1-2,.
TGCAGTGCTAGATCCCCGACACAGGGAGCCTACGAGCAGTACTTC,CSARSPTQGAYEQYF,.,TRBV20-1,TRBJ2-7,few
TGTGCCAGCAGAAGGGACACTGAAGCTTTCTTT,CASRRDTEAFF,.,TRBV6-1,TRBJ1-1,.
TGTGCCAGCAGTTACACCCCTTACTTAGCGTTGTCGGTTTCCAACACCGGGGAGCTGTTTTTT,CASSYTPYLALSVSNTGELFF,.,TRBV6-5,TRBJ2-2,.
TGTGCCATCCAAATTCTCAGGGGGCAGAAGCAGTACTTC,CAIQILRGQKQYF,TRBD1,TRBV2,TRBJ2-7,.
TGTGCCACCAGTGATTTCCCGCCTGCCGAGCAGTACTTC,CATSDFPPAEQYF,.,TRBV24-1,TRBJ2-7,.
TGTGCCTGGAGTGGAGGACAGGGGACTTGGGTGGCCAAAAACATTCAGTACTTC,CAWSGGQGTWVAKNIQYF,TRBD1,TRBV30,TRBJ2-4,.
TGTGCCAGCAGCCAAAAACAGGGGTCTGAAGCTTTCTTT,CASSQKQGSEAFF,TRBD1,TRBV6-1,TRBJ1-1,once
TGTGCCAGCAGTCTGGACCCAGGTTTGAACACTGAAGCTTTCTTT,CASSLDPGLNTEAFF,.,TRBV6-2/TRBV6-3,TRBJ1-1,.
TGTGCCAGCTCTGACAGGGGGAACGAGCAGTACTTC,CASSDRGNEQYF,TRBD1,TRBV6-2/TRBV6-3,TRBJ2-7,.
TGTGCCAGCAGCCCACCGGGACTAGCGGGAGGGTGGAGCCGCACCGGGGAGCTGTTTTTT,CASSPPGLAGGWSRTGELFF,TRBD2,TRBV7-2,TRBJ2-2,once
TGTGCCAGCAGCTTAGCAAAGGCGGGAGCCTCCGGGGAGCTGTTTTTT,CASSLAKAGASGELFF,TRBD2,TRBV7-8,TRBJ2-2,few
TGTGCCAGCAGATGGACGGAGAACACCGGGGAGCTGTTTTTT,CASRWTENTGELFF,.,TRBV7-2,TRBJ2-2,once
TGTGCCAGCAGCGAAAACGGTGGCTACACCTTC,CASSENGGYTF,.,TRBV2,TRBJ1-2,.
TGCAGTGCTAGAGATAAGTGGGGCGGGGGTAATGAAGCTTTCTTT,CSARDKWGGGNEAFF,.,TRBV20-1,TRBJ1-1,.